The TCR beta chain under discussion was sequenced for a study of human T cells and chemical hapten exposure. Study-wide context: Alopecia areata, totalis or universalis affected patients who were mostly female.

Time point meaning: pre-sensitization, week 0. Treatment defined: therapeutic diphenylcyclopropenone sensitization with weekly scalp DPC. In TCRdb, the RACE reads were re-called with MiXCR into one record per CDR3 protein. The data contain fewer than 200,000 distinct CDR3 sequences, around 30% of them singletons. Notes on this clonotype: The antigen is not known.

Study-wide points: Expanded TCRs showed more large CDR3 clusters than pre-sensitization or healthy control sets. Unchanged with DPC sensitization were TCRs above 1 in 1000 frequency.

V was clipped by 5 bases and J by 2 bases, with 10 bases between them. The CDR3 totals 13 residues. Germline V gene data show CDR1 as SGHVS and CDR2 as FQNEAQ. The chain uses TRBV7-8 and TRBJ2-7, with D possibly matching TRBD2 (6 bases). The sequencing used whole blood, collected in connection with sensitization to the hapten diphenylcyclopropenone (DPC). The clonotype originates from a woman in her thirties with alopecia areata. Some clones in this sample may be carry-over from other donors' samples. Here the CDR3 reads CASSQRLAYEQYF. CDR3 bases: TGTGCCAGCAGCCAACGACTAGCCTACGAGCAGTACTTC.